The text below deals with one T cell receptor beta chain. This record comes from a study of technical replicates of blood from several donors. Clones were sequenced by immunoSEQ multiplex PCR, and TCRdb holds only the in-frame ones, with some missing. Found here are just under 45,000 clones, roughly 96% of them singletons; the top ten hold 0.35% to 0.4%. CDR3 length: 14 amino acids. The ends were cut back, 4 bases at V and 2 bases at J, with 15 bases in the middle. Germline V gene sequence: CDR1 SQVTM, CDR2 ANQGSEA. The sequenced material came from T cells isolated from PBMCs. This sequence was found in a human donor in good health. V and J are TRBV29-1 and TRBJ2-7, with D perhaps TRBD2 (6 bases). CDR3: CSVGPGLLTYEQYF. For the CDR3, the DNA is TGCAGCGTTGGACCGGGACTTCTAACCTACGAGCAGTACTTC.